This T cell receptor beta chain appears in the sequencing data of a study of control samples from healthy donors and cancer patients. From germline, CDR1 is SGHTA and CDR2 FQGNSA. The CDR3 runs to 15 residues. Trimming cost V 4 bases and J 4 bases, with 15 bases left between them. The method was immunoSEQ multiplex PCR; TCRdb's version includes in-frame clones alone and lacks a portion of them. The sample yields fewer than 500,000 clones, 80% to 95% seen once. V gene TRBV7-2 combines with J gene TRBJ2-3; D unclear. The receptor was derived from a man between 35 and 55 years old with head and neck cancer. The sample was PBMCs. This CDR3 is CASSSWGSASDTQYF. The CDR3, as DNA: TGTGCCAGCAGCTCTTGGGGTTCCGCGTCAGATACGCAGTATTTT.